The T cell receptor beta chain under discussion was sequenced for a study of human thymus T cells. Study-wide results and limits: In thymic and blood repertoires alike, V and J usage looked biased. Unrelated individuals were reported by related research to share highly overlapping thymic repertoires.

Points on this clone: What it binds is not known.

Data came from immunoSEQ multiplex PCR; TCRdb stores just in-frame clones and leaves some out. The sample has 78,000 or so clones, 96% seen once. The CDR3 contains 17 residues. CDR1 is PRHDT and CDR2 is FYEKMQ in the germline V gene (reference sequence). J was trimmed by 6 bases and V by 5 bases; bases with no gene match: 17. The source of the thymus tissue was resections taken during corrective heart surgery. Donors consisted of healthy Finnish infants (having corrective surgery for congenital heart defects). The sequencing input was thymus tissue. The genes are TRBV13 and TRBJ2-7, with TRBD2 identical over 9 bases. This clonotype originated in a boy under two years old with a congenital heart defect but otherwise immunologically healthy. Here the CDR3 DNA reads TGTGCCAGCAGCCTTCTAGGGAATCTCTCTAGCGGGGCCGAGCAGTACTTC. This gives the protein CASSLLGNLSSGAEQYF.